Reported below is one T cell receptor (beta chain). These data come from a study of CD8 T cells in Susac syndrome. About 0.5 to 1 ug RNA was reverse transcribed with random hexamers. MiXCR was run by TCRdb on the immunoSEQ multiplex PCR reads, yielding one entry per CDR3 protein. This sample carries roughly 130,000 distinct CDR3 sequences, approximately 95% of them seen once, and the ten largest clones take approximately 0.11%. The CDR3 extends over 16 amino acids. Looked up from germline, CDR1 is MNHEY and CDR2 is SMNVEV (reference sequence). V gave up 5 bases and J gave up 6 bases; unmatched junction bases: 14. Stable or active relapsing-remitting multiple sclerosis, untreated and meeting revised McDonald criteria, defined the controls.

The material sequenced was CD4+ T cells from PBMCs. The receptor was isolated from a human donor with multiple sclerosis. The chain has TRBV27 and TRBJ1-2, with 8 bases that match TRBD1. CDR3 sequence: CASSPSRVTGVDGYTF. The CDR3 DNA follows: TGTGCCAGCAGTCCCTCCCGGGTGACAGGGGTGGATGGCTACACCTTC.